What follows describes a single TCR beta chain. Other DNA sequences in the sample encode the same CDR3. The protocol was immunoSEQ multiplex PCR, while the TCRdb copy is restricted to in-frame clones and leaves out a portion. The data hold 160,000 or so clones, with around 94% observed a single time. This record belongs to a study of control samples from healthy donors and cancer patients. V gave up 2 bases and J gave up 8 bases, with 12 bases separating them. CDR1 is MNHEY, CDR2 SMNVEV, per germline (reference sequence). The CDR3 sequence is 14 residues long. The receptor was isolated from a man in his 60s with colorectal cancer. This sequence joins TRBV27 and TRBJ1-4; D unclear. Material for sequencing was PBMCs. CDR3 amino acids: CASSLDWLSEKLFF. The CDR3 DNA sequence: TGTGCCAGCAGTTTAGATTGGCTCAGCGAAAAACTGTTTTTT.